Listed here are 6 T cell receptor beta chains from one sample, sequenced in a study of T-cell reconstitution after alpha-beta-depleted transplantation in children. Researchers prepared the TCRbeta library using unique molecular identifiers, the study reports. TCRdb recomputed calls from the PCR reads with MiXCR, one row per CDR3 protein. The table lists around 3,400 distinct CDR3 sequences, roughly 22% of them singletons. The sample was PBMCs, mostly from graft donor cells, taken 60 days after TCRalphabeta/CD19-depleted stem cell transplant. These receptors all stem from a male patient aged 2-15 years who had a stem cell transplant for acute lymphoblastic leukemia, so the T cells may come from the graft donor.

This clonotype was recorded at least ten times. CDR3 nucleotide sequence: TGTGCCAGCAGCTTGGGACTAGCGGGAGGCCAGACCCAGTACTTC. Its translation is CASSLGLAGGQTQYF. The chain combines TRBV7-8 with TRBJ2-5, with TRBD2 matching over 15 bases. Germline CDR1 and CDR2: SGHVS and FQNEAQ. The CDR3 spans 15 residues. V trimming: 3 bases; J trimming: 6 bases; junction bases outside the gene matches: 2. Supplemented by reference TRBV7-8 and TRBJ2-5, the full variable domain reads GAGVSQSPRYKVAKRGQDVALRCDPISGHVSLFWYQQALGQGPEFLTYFQNEAQLDKSGLPSDRFFAERPEGSVSTLKIQRTQQEDSAVYLCASSLGLAGGQTQYFGPGTRLLVL.

This clonotype was counted at least ten times. The chain joins TRBV27 to TRBJ2-4; 7 bases match TRBD2. CDR3 length: 15 residues. V lost 2 bases to trimming and J lost 9 bases; unmatched junction nucleotides: 10. The germline gives CDR1 MNHEY, CDR2 SMNVEV (reference sequence). CDR3 coding DNA: TGTGCCAGCAGTTTACACGGGGAGGGCCGAAGCATTCAGTACTTC. Its translation: CASSLHGEGRSIQYF.

Sample share makes this clonotype medium-sized. V usage is TRBV4-3 and J usage is TRBJ2-5; 10 positions agree with TRBD1. Germline values: CDR1 LGHNA, CDR2 YSLEER. V gave up 6 bases and J gave up 0 bases; unmatched junction bases: 7. This CDR3 region has 16 residues. CDR3 in amino acids: CASSRGQGRYQETQYF. The CDR3 DNA sequence: TGCGCCAGCAGTCGGGGACAGGGGAGGTACCAAGAGACCCAGTACTTC.

This clonotype was seen repeatedly, ten times or more. The chain couples TRBV7-9 to TRBJ2-5; 9 nucleotides line up with TRBD2. Germline trimming cut 5 bases from V and 2 bases from J; bases unmatched to any gene: 12. CDR3 length: 17 amino acids. Germline V CDR1 and CDR2: SEHNR, FQNEAQ (reference sequence). CDR3 sequence (DNA): TGTGCCAGCAGCCCGCAATTAGCGGGAGCGCTGCAAGAGACCCAGTACTTC. Protein sequence: CASSPQLAGALQETQYF. Variable domain in full (rest from reference TRBV7-9 and TRBJ2-5): DTGVSQNPRHKITKRGQNVTFRCDPISEHNRLYWYRQTLGQGPEFLTYFQNEAQLEKSRLLSDRFSAERPKGSFSTLEIQRTEQGDSAMYLCASSPQLAGALQETQYFGPGTRLLVL.

This clonotype was counted many times. This chain joins TRBV6-2 or TRBV6-3 and TRBJ2-3; no reliable D call. V lost 8 bases and J 4 bases, leaving 7 bases between the germline ends. The CDR3 contains 11 residues. Germline lookup yields CDR1 MNHEY and CDR2 SVGEGT. The CDR3 protein is CASAIADTQYF. The CDR3 DNA reads as TGTGCCAGCGCGATAGCAGATACGCAGTATTTT.

This clonotype is labeled large. The chain recombines TRBV20-1 with TRBJ2-5, with 7 bases fitting TRBD1. After removal of 6 bases from V and 0 bases from J, the junction contained 4 bases not matched to a gene. CDR3 length: 13 residues. Germline V gene lookup returns CDR1 DFQATT and CDR2 SNEGSKA (reference sequence). CDR3 DNA sequence: TGCAGTGCATATACAGGGGACCAAGAGACCCAGTACTTC. Translation gives CSAYTGDQETQYF.